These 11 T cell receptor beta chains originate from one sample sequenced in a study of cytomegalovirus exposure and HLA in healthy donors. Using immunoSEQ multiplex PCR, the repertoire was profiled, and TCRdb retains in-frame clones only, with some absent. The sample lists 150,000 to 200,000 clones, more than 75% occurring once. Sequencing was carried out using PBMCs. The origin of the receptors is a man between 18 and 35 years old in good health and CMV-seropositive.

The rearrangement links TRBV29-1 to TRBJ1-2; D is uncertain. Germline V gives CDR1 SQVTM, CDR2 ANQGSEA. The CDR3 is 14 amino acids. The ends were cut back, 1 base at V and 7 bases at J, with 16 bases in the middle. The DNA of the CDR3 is TGCAGCGTTGAAGGCGGGTTGCGGGTGAGTGGCTACACCTTC. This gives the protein CSVEGGLRVSGYTF.

CDR3 residues: CAISVLAGVTDTQYF. The CDR3 DNA follows: TGTGCCATCAGTGTCCTAGCGGGAGTGACAGATACGCAGTATTTT. The genes are TRBV10-3 and TRBJ2-3; 10 nucleotides line up with TRBD2. The CDR3 sequence is 15 residues long. Germline CDR1 and CDR2: ENHRY and SYGVKD. V shed 4 bases, J shed 3 bases, and the junction held 4 bases outside the gene matches.

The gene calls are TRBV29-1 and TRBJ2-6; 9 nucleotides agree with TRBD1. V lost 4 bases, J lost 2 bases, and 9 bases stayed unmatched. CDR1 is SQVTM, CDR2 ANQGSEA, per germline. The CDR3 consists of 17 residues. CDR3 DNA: TGCAGCGTTGCGCATGGGACAGGGCGACCTGGGGCCAACGTCCTGACTTTC. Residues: CSVAHGTGRPGANVLTF.

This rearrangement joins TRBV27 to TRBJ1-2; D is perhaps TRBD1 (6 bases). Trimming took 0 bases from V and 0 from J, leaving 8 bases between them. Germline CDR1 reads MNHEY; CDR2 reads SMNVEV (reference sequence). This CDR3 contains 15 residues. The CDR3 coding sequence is TGTGCCAGCAGTTTATCGACAGGAGCTAACTATGGCTACACCTTC. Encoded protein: CASSLSTGANYGYTF.

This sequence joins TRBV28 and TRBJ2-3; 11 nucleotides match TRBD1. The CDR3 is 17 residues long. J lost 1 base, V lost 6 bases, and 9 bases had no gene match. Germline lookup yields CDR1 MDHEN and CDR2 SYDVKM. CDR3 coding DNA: TGTGCCAGCAGCCTGCCGGGACAGGGGGTCGGCACAGATACGCAGTATTTT. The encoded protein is CASSLPGQGVGTDTQYF.

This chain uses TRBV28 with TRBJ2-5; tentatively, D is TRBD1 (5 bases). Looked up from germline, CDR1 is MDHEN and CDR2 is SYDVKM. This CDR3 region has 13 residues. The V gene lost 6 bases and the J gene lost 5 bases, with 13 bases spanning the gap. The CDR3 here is CASRPSGWETQYF. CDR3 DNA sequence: TGTGCCAGCAGGCCCTCAGGGTGGGAGACCCAGTACTTC.

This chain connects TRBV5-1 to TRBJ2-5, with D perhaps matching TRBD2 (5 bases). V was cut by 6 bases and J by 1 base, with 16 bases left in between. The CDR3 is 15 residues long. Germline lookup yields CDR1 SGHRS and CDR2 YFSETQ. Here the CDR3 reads CASTHGVGAQETQYF. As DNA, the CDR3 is TGCGCCAGCACTCACGGGGTGGGTGCCCAAGAGACCCAGTACTTC.

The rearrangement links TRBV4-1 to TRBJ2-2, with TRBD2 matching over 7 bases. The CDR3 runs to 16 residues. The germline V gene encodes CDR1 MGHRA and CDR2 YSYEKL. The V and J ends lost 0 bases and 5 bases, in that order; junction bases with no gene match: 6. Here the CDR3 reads CASSQDWRESTGELFF. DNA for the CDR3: TGCGCCAGCAGCCAAGATTGGCGGGAGTCTACCGGGGAGCTGTTTTTT.

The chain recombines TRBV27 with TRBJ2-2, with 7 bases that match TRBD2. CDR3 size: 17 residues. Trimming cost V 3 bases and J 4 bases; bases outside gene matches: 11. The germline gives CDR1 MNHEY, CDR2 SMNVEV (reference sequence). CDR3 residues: CASSFSPLLASTGELFF. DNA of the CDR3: TGTGCCAGCAGTTTCTCCCCCCTACTAGCGTCCACCGGGGAGCTGTTTTTT.

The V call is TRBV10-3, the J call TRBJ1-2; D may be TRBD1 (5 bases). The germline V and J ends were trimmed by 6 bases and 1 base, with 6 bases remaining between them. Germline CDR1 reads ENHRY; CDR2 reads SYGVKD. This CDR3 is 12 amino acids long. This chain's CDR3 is CAIRTDNYGYTF. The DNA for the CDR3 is TGTGCCATCAGGACAGATAACTATGGCTACACCTTC.

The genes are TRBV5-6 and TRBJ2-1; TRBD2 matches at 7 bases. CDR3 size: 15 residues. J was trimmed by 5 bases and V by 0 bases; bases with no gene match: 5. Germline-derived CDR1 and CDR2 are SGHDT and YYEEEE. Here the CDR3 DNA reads TGTGCCAGCAGCTTGGGGGGTCTAGCGGACAATGAGCAGTTCTTC. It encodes CASSLGGLADNEQFF. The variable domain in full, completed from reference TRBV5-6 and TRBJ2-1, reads DAGVTQSPTHLIKTRGQQVTLRCSPKSGHDTVSWYQQALGQGPQFIFQYYEEEERQRGNFPDRFSGHQFPNYSSELNVNALLLGDSALYLCASSLGGLADNEQFFGPGTRLTVL.